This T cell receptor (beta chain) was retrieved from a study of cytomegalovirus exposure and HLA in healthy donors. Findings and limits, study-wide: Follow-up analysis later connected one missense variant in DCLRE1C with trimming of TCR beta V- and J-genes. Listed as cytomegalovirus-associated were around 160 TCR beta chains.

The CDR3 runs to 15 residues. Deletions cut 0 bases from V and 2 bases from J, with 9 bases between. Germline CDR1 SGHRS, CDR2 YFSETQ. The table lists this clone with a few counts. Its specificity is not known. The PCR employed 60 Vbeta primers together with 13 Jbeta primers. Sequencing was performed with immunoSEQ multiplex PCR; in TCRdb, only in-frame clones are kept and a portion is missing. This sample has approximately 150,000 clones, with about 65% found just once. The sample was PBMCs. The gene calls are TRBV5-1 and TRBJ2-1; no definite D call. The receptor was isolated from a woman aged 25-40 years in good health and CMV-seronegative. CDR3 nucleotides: TGCGCCAGCAGCTTGGCCGAGGATCCCTACAATGAGCAGTTCTTC. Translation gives CASSLAEDPYNEQFF.